This is a list of T cell receptor beta chains from one sample in a study of T cell responses to AZD1222 COVID-19 vaccine. The protocol was immunoSEQ multiplex PCR, while the TCRdb copy is restricted to in-frame clones and leaves out a portion. In the table there are 150,000 to 200,000 clones, roughly nine tenths of which are singletons. Sequencing used peripheral blood, obtained 28 days after the second AZD1222 dose. All receptors come from an adult who received the AZD1222 COVID-19 vaccine. CDR3s include the opening cysteine and the closing phenylalanine or tryptophan. Fields, in order: J gene, V gene, clone size, D gene, CDR3 DNA, CDR3 protein. D genes are given only for firm matches. Size is stated for part of the rows, as once, few or many counts, or as a class when the clone is expanded.

>TRBJ2-2|TRBV28|.|.
TGTGCCAGCATGAAGGGGAACACCGGGGAGCTGTTTTTT
CASMKGNTGELFF
>TRBJ1-6|TRBV30|.|.
TGTGCCAGACGGACAGACTATAATTCACCCCTCCACTTT
CARRTDYNSPLHF
>TRBJ2-3|TRBV5-1|.|TRBD2
TGCGCCAGCAGCTTGGCTAGCGGATACACAGATACGCAGTATTTT
CASSLASGYTDTQYF
>TRBJ1-2|TRBV6-5|.|.
TGTGCCAGCAGTTACTCATGGGGGGCACGGGGCTACACCTTC
CASSYSWGARGYTF
>TRBJ1-2|TRBV6-6|.|TRBD1
TGTGCCAGCAGTTACGTAGGGGGCGGCTACACCTTC
CASSYVGGGYTF
>TRBJ1-1|TRBV2|.|.
TGTGCCAGCAGTGCCCAGTCCACTGAAGCTTTCTTT
CASSAQSTEAFF
>TRBJ2-7|TRBV6-5|once|TRBD2
TGTGCCAGCAGTTACCCGGGACTAGCGGGGAACGAGCAGTACTTC
CASSYPGLAGNEQYF
>TRBJ1-2|TRBV7-9|.|TRBD1
TGTGCCAGCAGCTTAGACAGGGGCAGCTACACCTTC
CASSLDRGSYTF
>TRBJ2-2|TRBV10-3|.|.
TGTGCCATCAGAGGTCTGGGCACCGGGGAGCTGTTTTTT
CAIRGLGTGELFF
>TRBJ2-7|TRBV27|once|.
TGTGCCAGCAGCTCTTCGTGGGAACAGGGTTACGAGCAGTACTTC
CASSSSWEQGYEQYF
>TRBJ2-3|TRBV7-2|.|.
TGTGCCAGCAGCCCCCCGGGACTGCGCACAGATACGCAGTATTTT
CASSPPGLRTDTQYF
>TRBJ2-1|TRBV5-1|.|.
TGCGCCAGCAGCTGGGACGGTGGGCCGACAATCGAGCAGTTCTTC
CASSWDGGPTIEQFF
>TRBJ2-7|TRBV15|.|TRBD2
TGTGCCACCAGCAGAGAACTCGCGGGAGGGCCCGACGAGCAGTACTTC
CATSRELAGGPDEQYF
>TRBJ2-1|TRBV28|.|TRBD2
TGTGCCAACCAACGGGAGGGATACAATGAGCAGTTCTTC
CANQREGYNEQFF
>TRBJ1-3|TRBV7-2|.|.
TGTGCCAGCAGCTCCCGTTTCAGCTCTGGAAACACCATATATTTT
CASSSRFSSGNTIYF
>TRBJ1-1|TRBV6-5|.|.
TGTGCCAGCCTAGGGGCGGACACTGAAGCTTTCTTT
CASLGADTEAFF
>TRBJ1-6|TRBV12-3/TRBV12-4|.|.
TGTGCCAGCAGTTTCAGCGGGGGATCACCCCTCCACTTT
CASSFSGGSPLHF
>TRBJ2-5|TRBV5-1|.|TRBD1
TGCGCCAGCAGCCCAGGGACAGCCTTGTACCAAGAGACCCAGTACTTC
CASSPGTALYQETQYF
>TRBJ1-1|TRBV12-3/TRBV12-4|.|TRBD1
TGTGCCAGCAGCGGGACAGGGGTCACTGAAGCTTTCTTT
CASSGTGVTEAFF
>TRBJ1-1|TRBV5-1|.|.
TGCGCCAGCAGCTTGTTAACGCTACACGGGCAGGCCATGAACACTGAAGCTTTCTTT
CASSLLTLHGQAMNTEAFF
>TRBJ1-1|TRBV2|.|.
TGTGCCAGCAGTCTCTACAAGAACACTGAAGCTTTCTTT
CASSLYKNTEAFF
>TRBJ2-7|TRBV30|once|TRBD1
TGTGCCTGCACAGGACAGGGCTCCTACGAGCAGTACTTC
CACTGQGSYEQYF
>TRBJ1-2|TRBV28|.|TRBD1
TGTGCCAGCAGTTTGGCAGGGGGTGACTATGGCTACACCTTC
CASSLAGGDYGYTF
>TRBJ1-2|TRBV19|.|TRBD1
TGTGCCAGTAGTACCGGTAGGGACAGCTCCATTAACTATGGCTACACCTTC
CASSTGRDSSINYGYTF
>TRBJ1-6|TRBV5-1|.|.
TGCGCCAGCAGCTTGAGTACAGCGCTCAATTCACCCCTCCACTTT
CASSLSTALNSPLHF
>TRBJ2-5|TRBV3-1/TRBV3-2|.|.
TGTGCCAGCAGCCAAGTATGGACTCTAGGAAGGACCCAGTACTTC
CASSQVWTLGRTQYF
>TRBJ2-1|TRBV3-1/TRBV3-2|.|.
TGTGCCAGCAGCCAAGAAGCGAGGTGGGCCTACAATGAGCAGTTCTTC
CASSQEARWAYNEQFF
>TRBJ1-2|TRBV4-1|.|.
TGCGCCAGCAGCCAAGATGGGTCGCCAGACTATGGCTACACCTTC
CASSQDGSPDYGYTF
>TRBJ1-2|TRBV18|.|.
TGTGCCAGCTCACGATCACACGAGACAGGTGGCGGCTACACCTTC
CASSRSHETGGGYTF
>TRBJ2-7|TRBV2|once|.
TGTGCCAGCCTCCTACGGGGGACCTTACGAGGGCAGTACTTC
CASLLRGTLRGQYF
>TRBJ2-5|TRBV4-3|.|TRBD2
TGCGCCAGCAGCCAAGGGGCGACTAGCGGGAGAGAGACCCAGTACTTC
CASSQGATSGRETQYF
>TRBJ1-1|TRBV10-3|.|TRBD1
TGTGCCATCACCGACAGGGGTAACACTGAAGCTTTCTTT
CAITDRGNTEAFF
>TRBJ2-7|TRBV30|.|TRBD2
TGTGCCTGGAGGTCCCCCCTAGCGGGGTGGCAGTACTTC
CAWRSPLAGWQYF
>TRBJ2-5|TRBV2|once|TRBD2
TGTGCCAGCGTGCGCAACGGACTAGCGGGGGGAGAGACCCAGTACTTC
CASVRNGLAGGETQYF
>TRBJ1-2|TRBV27|once|.
TGTGCCAGCCGCGCCCGGGGGGGGTCCCATGGCTACACCTTC
CASRARGGSHGYTF
>TRBJ2-1|TRBV3-1/TRBV3-2|.|TRBD2
TGTGCCAGCAGCCTTAGCGGGAGCCCCTACAATGAGCAGTTCTTC
CASSLSGSPYNEQFF
>TRBJ2-7|TRBV27|.|.
TGTGCCAGCAGGGATCCTTCGTCCGTCTACGAGCAGTACTTC
CASRDPSSVYEQYF
>TRBJ2-7|TRBV27|.|.
TGTGCCAGCAGCCGCATGATCGGGTCCTACGAGCAGTACTTC
CASSRMIGSYEQYF
>TRBJ2-2|TRBV29-1|.|TRBD1
TGCAGCGTTGGGACAGGAAGGGCCGGGGAGCTGTTTTTT
CSVGTGRAGELFF
>TRBJ2-5|TRBV30|once|.
TGTGCCTGGAGTCTTGGGCAGGTTTTTCAAGAGACCCAGTACTTC
CAWSLGQVFQETQYF
>TRBJ2-7|TRBV20-1|.|.
TGCAGTGCTAGAGATCTATACGAGCAGTACTTC
CSARDLYEQYF
>TRBJ2-1|TRBV5-5|.|.
TGTGCCAGCAGCTTCGGACGGAACGAGGAGCAGTTCTTC
CASSFGRNEEQFF
>TRBJ2-7|TRBV6-2/TRBV6-3|.|.
TGTGCCAGCAGTTACAGGGCGGACTCCCACAGGAACGAGCAGTACTTC
CASSYRADSHRNEQYF
>TRBJ1-1|TRBV3-1/TRBV3-2|.|.
TGTGCCAGCAGCCGATTAGGGGCCCCGAACACTGAAGCTTTCTTT
CASSRLGAPNTEAFF
>TRBJ1-2|TRBV30|.|.
TGTGCTTGGGGGAGGAACTATGGCTACACCTTC
CAWGRNYGYTF
>TRBJ1-1|TRBV7-9|.|TRBD1
TGTGCCAGCAGCCCTGAGACAGGGGCGAGGACTGAAGCTTTCTTT
CASSPETGARTEAFF
>TRBJ2-5|TRBV21-1|.|.
TGTGCCAGGCCGACTAACCAAGAGACCCAGTACTTC
CARPTNQETQYF
>TRBJ2-2|TRBV7-8|.|.
TGTGCCAGCAGCTTCTACCGAGACACCGGGGAGCTGTTTTTT
CASSFYRDTGELFF
>TRBJ1-2|TRBV7-9|.|TRBD1
TGTGCCAGCAGCTTAGTGGTTGGGACAGAAGGCGGCTATGGCTACACCTTC
CASSLVVGTEGGYGYTF
>TRBJ1-1|TRBV18|.|.
TGTGCCAGCTCACCAAGGACGGACATGAACACTGAAGCTTTCTTT
CASSPRTDMNTEAFF